This TCR beta chain appears in the sequencing data of a study of identical twins. There are many counts of this clonotype. Its antigen is still unknown. Germline lookup yields CDR1 MDHEN and CDR2 SYDVKM. The CDR3 is 13 residues long. The V and J ends lost 8 bases and 3 bases, in that order; junction bases with no gene match: 5. Findings and caveats of the study: Insertions were fewer in abundant cord blood beta clonotypes, whereas memory repertoires showed none of this pattern. Excess sharing by twins proved weaker in beta out-of-frame sequences.

After template switching added a universal primer site, the resulting cDNA carried unique molecular identifiers. TCRdb called the 5' RACE reads again in MiXCR, with one record for every CDR3 protein. The sample carries some 710,000 distinct CDR3 sequences, roughly 6% recorded once. This clonotype originated in a man in his late teens or twenties in good health. What was sequenced was naive T cells sorted from blood. This chain uses TRBV28 with TRBJ2-7; 9 bases agree with TRBD1. CDR3 sequence reads: CASVRDRDYEQYF. CDR3 in DNA: TGTGCCAGCGTCCGGGACAGGGACTACGAGCAGTACTTC.